These 4 T cell receptor beta chains share one sample of origin, sequenced in a study of cytomegalovirus exposure and HLA in healthy donors. Vbeta (60) and Jbeta (13) primers were used in the PCR. The assay was immunoSEQ multiplex PCR, and TCRdb's table has in-frame clones only and misses some. Counted here are some 140,000 clones, around 77% occurring once; the ten biggest clones make up 0.8% to 0.95%. Sequencing was carried out using PBMCs. The receptor source for this set is a woman in her fifties or sixties in good health and CMV-seronegative.

This clone was counted once. The CDR3 sequence is CASSAGTGGSYNEQFF. CDR3 DNA: TGTGCCAGCAGTGCTGGGACAGGGGGCTCCTACAATGAGCAGTTCTTC. The chain combines TRBV6-1 with TRBJ2-1; TRBD1 agrees at 11 bases. CDR3 length equals 16 residues. Germline CDR1 MNHNS, CDR2 SASEGT. Unmatched junction bases numbered 2, after V lost 4 bases and J lost 0 bases.

The chain couples TRBV6-5 to TRBJ2-7; 13 nucleotides align to TRBD2. The germline V gene has CDR1 MNHEY and CDR2 SVGAGI. Unmatched junction bases numbered 5, after V lost 5 bases and J lost 4 bases. The CDR3 has 15 residues. CDR3 nucleotides: TGTGCCAGCAGTAAACTAGCGGGAGGGATATACGAGCAGTACTTC. It encodes CASSKLAGGIYEQYF.

This clone appeared a few times. The chain employs TRBV10-3 and TRBJ2-2; possibly TRBD1 for D (5 bases). Germline V gene data show CDR1 as ENHRY and CDR2 as SYGVKD. The CDR3 length is 14 residues. V dropped 7 bases and J dropped 2 bases, with 11 bases sitting between them. DNA for the CDR3: TGTGCCATCATGACTGACAGTAACACCGGGGAGCTGTTTTTT. This sequence encodes CAIMTDSNTGELFF.

This rearrangement joins TRBV25-1 to TRBJ2-1, with D tentatively TRBD2 (6 bases). The CDR3 spans 14 residues. Trimming stripped 7 bases from V and 9 bases from J, with 19 bases between. From germline, CDR1 is MGHDK and CDR2 SYGVNS. The CDR3, as DNA: TGTGCCAGCAAAGGAGGGAGGCGCGGTGGTGAGCAGTTCTTC. Residues: CASKGGRRGGEQFF. The full variable domain, rest sourced from reference TRBV25-1 and TRBJ2-1, is EADIYQTPRYLVIGTGKKITLECSQTMGHDKMYWYQQDPGMELHLIHYSYGVNSTEKGDLSSESTVSRIRTEHFPLTLESARPSHTSQYLCASKGGRRGGEQFFGPGTRLTVL.